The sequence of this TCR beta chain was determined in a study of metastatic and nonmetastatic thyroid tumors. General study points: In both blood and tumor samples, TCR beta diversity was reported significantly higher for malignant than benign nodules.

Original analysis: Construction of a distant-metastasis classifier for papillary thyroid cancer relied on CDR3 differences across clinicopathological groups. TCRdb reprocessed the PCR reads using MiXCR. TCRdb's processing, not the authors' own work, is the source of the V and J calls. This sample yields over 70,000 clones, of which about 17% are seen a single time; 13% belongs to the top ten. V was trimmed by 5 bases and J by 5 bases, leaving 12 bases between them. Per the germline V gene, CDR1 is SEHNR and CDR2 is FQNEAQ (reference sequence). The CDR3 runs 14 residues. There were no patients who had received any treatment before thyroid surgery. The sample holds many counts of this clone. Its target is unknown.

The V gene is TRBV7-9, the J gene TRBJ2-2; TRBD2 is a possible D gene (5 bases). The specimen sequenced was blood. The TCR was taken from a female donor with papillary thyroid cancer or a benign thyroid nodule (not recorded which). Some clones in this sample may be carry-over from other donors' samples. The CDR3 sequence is CASSAGRETGELFF. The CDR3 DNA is TGTGCCAGCAGCGCTGGCCGGGAAACCGGGGAGCTGTTTTTT.